The clone carrying this T cell receptor (beta chain) has a count of ten or more. As yet, its antigen is unknown. This entry is derived from a study of beta chain features in type 1 diabetes. Overall study results and limits: TCRB CDR3 length was moderately but significantly reduced in all four CD4+ subsets of Type 1 diabetes patients.

The sequenced template was cDNA made from the entire isolated RNA. Method: immunoSEQ multiplex PCR; TCRdb's copy keeps in-frame clones and lacks some. Here the sample spans more than 300,000 clones, around 10% being singletons. The V gene's germline CDR1 is ENHRY and CDR2 SYGVKD. CDR3 length equals 14 residues. V gave up 7 bases and J gave up 0 bases; unmatched junction bases: 3. This receptor was obtained from a man in his thirties or forties with type 1 diabetes. The chain has TRBV10-3 and TRBJ2-1, with 7 bases that match TRBD2. Sequencing was carried out using central memory CD4+ T cells from blood. CDR3 bases: TGTGCCATCAAGCGGGATCTCTCCTACAATGAGCAGTTCTTC. It translates to CAIKRDLSYNEQFF.